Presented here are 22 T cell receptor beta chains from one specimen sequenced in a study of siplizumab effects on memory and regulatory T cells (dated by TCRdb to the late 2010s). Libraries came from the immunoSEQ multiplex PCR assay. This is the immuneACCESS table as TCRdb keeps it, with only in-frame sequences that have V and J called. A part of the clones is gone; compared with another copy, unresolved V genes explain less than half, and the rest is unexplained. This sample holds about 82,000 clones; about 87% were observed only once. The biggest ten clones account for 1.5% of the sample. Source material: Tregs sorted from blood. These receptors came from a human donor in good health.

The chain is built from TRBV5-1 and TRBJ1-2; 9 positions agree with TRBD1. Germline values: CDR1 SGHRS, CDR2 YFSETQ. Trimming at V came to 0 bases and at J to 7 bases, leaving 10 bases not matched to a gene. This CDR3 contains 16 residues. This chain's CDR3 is CASSLGAATGGGGYTF. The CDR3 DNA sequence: TGCGCCAGCAGCTTGGGCGCAGCGACAGGGGGTGGTGGCTACACCTTC.

CDR3 nucleotides: TGCGCCAGCAGCTTACCGGGCCAACGAAATGAGCAGTTCTTC. Protein product: CASSLPGQRNEQFF. The chain links TRBV5-1 to TRBJ2-1; D unresolved. Germline CDR1 and CDR2: SGHRS and YFSETQ. The CDR3 contains 14 residues. Trimming shortened V by 2 bases and J by 7 bases, and 13 bases separated the two germline ends.

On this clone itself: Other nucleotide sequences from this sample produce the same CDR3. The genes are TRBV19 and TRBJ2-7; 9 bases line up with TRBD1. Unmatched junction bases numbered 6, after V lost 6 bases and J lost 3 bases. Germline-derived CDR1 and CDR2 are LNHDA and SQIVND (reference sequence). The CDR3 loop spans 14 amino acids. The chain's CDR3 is CASRRDRASYEQYF. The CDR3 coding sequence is TGTGCCAGTAGAAGGGACAGGGCGAGCTACGAGCAGTACTTC.

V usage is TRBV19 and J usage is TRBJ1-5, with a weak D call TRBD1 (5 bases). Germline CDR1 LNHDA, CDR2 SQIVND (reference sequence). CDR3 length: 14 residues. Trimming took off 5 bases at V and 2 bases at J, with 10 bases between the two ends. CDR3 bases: TGTGCCAGTAGTTCGGGGGTGGGCAATCAGCCCCAGCATTTT. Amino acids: CASSSGVGNQPQHF. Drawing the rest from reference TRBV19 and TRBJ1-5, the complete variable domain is DGGITQSPKYLFRKEGQNVTLSCEQNLNHDAMYWYRQDPGQGLRLIYYSQIVNDFQKGDIAEGYSVSREKKESFPLTVTSAQKNPTAFYLCASSSGVGNQPQHFGDGTRLSIL.

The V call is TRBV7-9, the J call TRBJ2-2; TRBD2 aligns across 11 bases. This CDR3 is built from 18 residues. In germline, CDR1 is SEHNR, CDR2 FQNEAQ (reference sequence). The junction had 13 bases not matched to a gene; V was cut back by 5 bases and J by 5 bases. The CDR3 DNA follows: TGTGCCAGCAGCGTACTGACTAGCGGGACCGGGCGTACCGGGGAGCTGTTTTTT. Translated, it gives CASSVLTSGTGRTGELFF.

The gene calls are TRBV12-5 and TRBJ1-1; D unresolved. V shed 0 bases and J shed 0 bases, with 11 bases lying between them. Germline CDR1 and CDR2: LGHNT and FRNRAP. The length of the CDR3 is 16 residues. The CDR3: CASGLVLVAMNTEAFF. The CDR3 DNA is TGTGCTAGTGGTTTGGTACTCGTAGCGATGAACACTGAAGCTTTCTTT.

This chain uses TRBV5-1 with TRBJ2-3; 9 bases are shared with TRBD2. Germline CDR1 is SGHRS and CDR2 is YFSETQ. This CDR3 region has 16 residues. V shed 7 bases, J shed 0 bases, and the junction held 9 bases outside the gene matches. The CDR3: CASGLVLAGSTDTQYF. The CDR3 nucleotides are TGCGCCAGCGGACTCGTCCTAGCGGGGAGCACAGATACGCAGTATTTT.

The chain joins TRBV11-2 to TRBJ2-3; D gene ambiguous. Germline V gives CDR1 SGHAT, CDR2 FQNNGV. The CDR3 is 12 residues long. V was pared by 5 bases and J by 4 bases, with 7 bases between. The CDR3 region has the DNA TGTGCCAGCAGCATCGGCCCAGATACGCAGTATTTT. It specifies CASSIGPDTQYF.

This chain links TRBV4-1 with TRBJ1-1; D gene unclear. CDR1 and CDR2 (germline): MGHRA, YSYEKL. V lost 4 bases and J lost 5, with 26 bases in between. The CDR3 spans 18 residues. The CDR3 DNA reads TGCGCCAGCAGCCCCCATCTTGGGGTAGCGGTAGCCGGGACTGAAGCTTTCTTT. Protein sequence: CASSPHLGVAVAGTEAFF.

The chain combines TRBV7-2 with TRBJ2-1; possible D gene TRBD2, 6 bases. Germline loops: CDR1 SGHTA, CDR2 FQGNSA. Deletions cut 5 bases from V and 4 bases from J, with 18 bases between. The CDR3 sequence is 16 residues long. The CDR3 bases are TGTGCCAGCAGCGTAACCTACGGGAGTGGTTACAATGAGCAGTTCTTC. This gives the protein CASSVTYGSGYNEQFF.

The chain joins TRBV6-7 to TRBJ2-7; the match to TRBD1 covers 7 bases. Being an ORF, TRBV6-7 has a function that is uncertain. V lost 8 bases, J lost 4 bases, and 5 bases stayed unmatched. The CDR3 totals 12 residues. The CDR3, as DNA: TGTGCCAGCCCCGGACAGGAGTACGAGCAGTACTTC. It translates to CASPGQEYEQYF.

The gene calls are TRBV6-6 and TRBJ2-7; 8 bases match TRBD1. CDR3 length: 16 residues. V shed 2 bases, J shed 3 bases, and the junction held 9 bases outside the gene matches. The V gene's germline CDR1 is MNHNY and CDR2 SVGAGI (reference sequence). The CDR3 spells CASSYTRTGTGYEQYF. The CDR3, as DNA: TGTGCCAGCAGTTACACCCGGACAGGGACTGGCTACGAGCAGTACTTC.

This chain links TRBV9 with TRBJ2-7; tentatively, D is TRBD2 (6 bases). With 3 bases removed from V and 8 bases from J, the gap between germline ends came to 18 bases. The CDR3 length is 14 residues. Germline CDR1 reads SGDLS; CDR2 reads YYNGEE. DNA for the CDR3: TGTGCCAGCAGCGCCCGCGGGACTGACTTTAAGCAGTACTTC. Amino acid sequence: CASSARGTDFKQYF.

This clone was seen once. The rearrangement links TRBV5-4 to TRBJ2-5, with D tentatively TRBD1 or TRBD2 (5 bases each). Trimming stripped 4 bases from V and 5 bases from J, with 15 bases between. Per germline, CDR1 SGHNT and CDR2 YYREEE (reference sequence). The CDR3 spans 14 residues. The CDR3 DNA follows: TGTGCCAGCAGCCCATCTGGGGGACGCGAGACCCAGTACTTC. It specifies CASSPSGGRETQYF.

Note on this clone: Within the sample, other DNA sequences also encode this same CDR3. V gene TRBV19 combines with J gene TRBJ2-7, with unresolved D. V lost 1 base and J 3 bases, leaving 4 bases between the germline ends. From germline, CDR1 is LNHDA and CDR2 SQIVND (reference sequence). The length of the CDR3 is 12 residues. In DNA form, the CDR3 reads TGTGCCAGTAGTATAGCGGGCTACGAGCAGTACTTC. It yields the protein CASSIAGYEQYF.

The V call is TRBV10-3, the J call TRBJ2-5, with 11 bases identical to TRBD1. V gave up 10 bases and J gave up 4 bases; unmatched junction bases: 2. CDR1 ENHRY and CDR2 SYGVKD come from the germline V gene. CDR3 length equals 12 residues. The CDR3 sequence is CATGQGGETQYF. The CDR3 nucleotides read TGTGCCACGGGACAGGGGGGAGAGACCCAGTACTTC.

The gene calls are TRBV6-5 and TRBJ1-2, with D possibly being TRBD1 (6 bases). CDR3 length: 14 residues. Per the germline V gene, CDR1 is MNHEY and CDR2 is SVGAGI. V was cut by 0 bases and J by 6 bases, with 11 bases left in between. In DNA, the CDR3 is TGTGCCAGCAGTTACTCGATCAGGGGAAATGGCTACACCTTC. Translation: CASSYSIRGNGYTF.

In DNA, the CDR3 is TGTGCCAGCAGTACAGTCCAGCGGATGGAGACCCAGTACTTC. Its protein product is CASSTVQRMETQYF. J is TRBJ2-5 and V is TRBV7-2; D perhaps matches TRBD2 (5 bases). This CDR3 is 14 amino acids long. CDR1 and CDR2 from the germline V gene are SGHTA and FQGNSA. Trimming stripped 6 bases from V and 5 bases from J, with 16 bases between.

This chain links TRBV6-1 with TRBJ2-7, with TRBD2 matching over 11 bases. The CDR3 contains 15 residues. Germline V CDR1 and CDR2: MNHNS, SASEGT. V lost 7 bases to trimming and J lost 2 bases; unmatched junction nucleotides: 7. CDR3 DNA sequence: TGTGCCAGCACCCCTATAGCGGGGGGGACCTACGAGCAGTACTTC. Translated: CASTPIAGGTYEQYF.

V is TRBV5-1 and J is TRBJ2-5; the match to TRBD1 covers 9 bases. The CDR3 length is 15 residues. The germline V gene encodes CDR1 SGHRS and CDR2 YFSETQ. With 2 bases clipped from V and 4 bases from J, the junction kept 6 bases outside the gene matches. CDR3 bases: TGCGCCAGCAGCTTTACAGGGGGCCTGGGAGAGACCCAGTACTTC. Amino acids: CASSFTGGLGETQYF.

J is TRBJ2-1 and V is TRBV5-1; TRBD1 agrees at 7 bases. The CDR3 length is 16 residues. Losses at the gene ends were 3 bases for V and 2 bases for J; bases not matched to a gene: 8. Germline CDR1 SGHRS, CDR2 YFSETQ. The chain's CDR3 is CASSYRQGAAYNEQFF. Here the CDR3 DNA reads TGCGCCAGCAGCTATAGACAGGGTGCAGCCTACAATGAGCAGTTCTTC. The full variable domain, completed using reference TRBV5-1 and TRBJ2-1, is KAGVTQTPRYLIKTRGQQVTLSCSPISGHRSVSWYQQTPGQGLQFLFEYFSETQRNKGNFPGRFSGRQFSNSRSEMNVSTLELGDSALYLCASSYRQGAAYNEQFFGPGTRLTVL.

The CDR3 bases are TGCGCCAGCAGCCAAGGAGATGGAGGGCCTTCTCTGTCTGAAGCTTTCTTT. Amino acids: CASSQGDGGPSLSEAFF. The rearrangement uses TRBV4-3 and TRBJ1-1; D is unresolved. Trimming shortened V by 1 base and J by 6 bases, and 21 bases separated the two germline ends. The CDR3 is 17 residues long. Germline V gene sequence: CDR1 LGHNA, CDR2 YSLEER.